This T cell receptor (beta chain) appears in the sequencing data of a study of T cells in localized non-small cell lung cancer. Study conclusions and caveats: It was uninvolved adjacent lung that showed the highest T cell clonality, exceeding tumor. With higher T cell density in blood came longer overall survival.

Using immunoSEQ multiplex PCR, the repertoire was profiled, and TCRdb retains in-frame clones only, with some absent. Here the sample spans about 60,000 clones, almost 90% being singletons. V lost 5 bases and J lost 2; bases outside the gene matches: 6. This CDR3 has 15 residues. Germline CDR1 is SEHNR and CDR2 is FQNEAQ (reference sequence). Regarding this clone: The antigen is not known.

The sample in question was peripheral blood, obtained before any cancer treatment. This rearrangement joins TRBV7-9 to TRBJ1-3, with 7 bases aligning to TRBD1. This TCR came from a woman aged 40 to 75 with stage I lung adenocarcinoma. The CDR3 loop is CASSHTGAAGNTIYF. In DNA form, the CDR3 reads TGTGCCAGCAGCCATACAGGGGCTGCTGGAAACACCATATATTTT.